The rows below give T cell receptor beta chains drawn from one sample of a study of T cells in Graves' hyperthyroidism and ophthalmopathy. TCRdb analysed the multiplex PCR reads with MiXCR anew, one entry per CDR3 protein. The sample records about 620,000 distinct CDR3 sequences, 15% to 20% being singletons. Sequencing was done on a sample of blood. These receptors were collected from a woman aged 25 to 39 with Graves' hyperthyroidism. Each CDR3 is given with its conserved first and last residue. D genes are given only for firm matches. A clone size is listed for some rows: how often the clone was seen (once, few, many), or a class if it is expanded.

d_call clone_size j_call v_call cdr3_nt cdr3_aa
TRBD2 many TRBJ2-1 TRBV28 TGTGCCAGCAGTGCCATAACTAGCGGGAGAAGGTATGAGCAGTTCTTC CASSAITSGRRYEQFF
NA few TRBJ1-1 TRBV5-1 TGCGCCAGCAGCTCGGAACAGGAAGGCACTGAAGCTTTCTTT CASSSEQEGTEAFF
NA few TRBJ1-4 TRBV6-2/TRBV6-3 TGTGCCAGCAGTTACCCAAACGACGGACGCCTTTATCCTAATGAAAAACTGTTTTTT CASSYPNDGRLYPNEKLFF
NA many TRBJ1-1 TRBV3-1 TGTGCCAGCAGCCAAGATGGAGTGAACACTGAAGCTTTCTTT CASSQDGVNTEAFF
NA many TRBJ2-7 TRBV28 TGTGCCAGCAGCCCGACCAATCCTCCCTACGAGCAGTACTTC CASSPTNPPYEQYF
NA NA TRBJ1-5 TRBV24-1 TGTGCCACCCGATGGGGTAAGCCCCAGCATTTT CATRWGKPQHF
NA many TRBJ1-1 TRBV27 TGTGCCAGCAGTTTATCAGGACAACTGAACACTGAAGCTTTCTTT CASSLSGQLNTEAFF
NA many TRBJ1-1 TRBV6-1 TGTGCCAGCAGGGCCTATCCAATGAACACTGAAGCTTTCTTT CASRAYPMNTEAFF
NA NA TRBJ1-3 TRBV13 TGTGCCAGCAGCCCCTACTTGGACACCATATATTTT CASSPYLDTIYF
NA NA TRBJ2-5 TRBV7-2 TGTGCCAGCAGCACCCGGACTCTAGAAGAGACCCAGTACTTC CASSTRTLEETQYF
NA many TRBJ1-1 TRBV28 TGTGCCAGCAGTTCCCCCCGGGGGGGCTACACTGAAGCTTTCTTT CASSSPRGGYTEAFF
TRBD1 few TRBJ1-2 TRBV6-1 TGTGCCAGCAGTCGCCAGGGACAGCAAAGTTATGGCTACACCTTC CASSRQGQQSYGYTF
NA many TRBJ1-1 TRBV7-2 TGTGCCAGCAGCTTATATCCAGGGGTGGAGACTGAAGCTTTCTTT CASSLYPGVETEAFF
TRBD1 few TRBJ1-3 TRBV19 TGTGCCAGTAGCCGAGGACAGGTCCTTGGAAACACCATATATTTT CASSRGQVLGNTIYF
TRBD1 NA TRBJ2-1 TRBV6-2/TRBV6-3 TGTGCCAGCAGCACAGGACAGGGTAGCAATGAGCAGTTCTTC CASSTGQGSNEQFF
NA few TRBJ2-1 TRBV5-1 TGCGCCAGCAGCTACCAATCTCCCAGGGTCGATGAGCAGTTCTTC CASSYQSPRVDEQFF
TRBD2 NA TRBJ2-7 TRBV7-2 TGTGCCAGCAGCTTCGGGAGGGCGCAGTACTTC CASSFGRAQYF
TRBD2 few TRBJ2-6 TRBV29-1 TGCAGCGTTGTTGAGCGGGAGGCCAACGTCCTGACTTTC CSVVEREANVLTF
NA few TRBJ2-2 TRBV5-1 TGCGCCAGCAGCTTGAGGGTCGGGGAGCTGTTTTTT CASSLRVGELFF
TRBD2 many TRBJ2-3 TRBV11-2 TGTGCCAGCAGCTTAGCCAGTCCTAGCGGGACTAGCACAGATACGCAGTATTTT CASSLASPSGTSTDTQYF
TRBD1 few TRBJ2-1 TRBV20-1 TGCAGTGCTAGAGATCATGGGAAGGGGGCGCGGGACAATGAGCAGTTCTTC CSARDHGKGARDNEQFF
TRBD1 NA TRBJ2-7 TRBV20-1 TGCAGTGCTAGCGGACAGGGGGGACCTTACGAGCAGTACTTC CSASGQGGPYEQYF
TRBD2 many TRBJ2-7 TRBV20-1 TGCAGTCTCACACCCCCACTAGCGGGAGACGTCGAGCAGTACTTC CSLTPPLAGDVEQYF
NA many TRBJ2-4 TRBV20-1 TGCAGTGCTAGTAGTGACGGCATAGCCAAAAACATTCAGTACTTC CSASSDGIAKNIQYF
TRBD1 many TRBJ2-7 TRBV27 TGTGCCAGCAGTATTACAGGGGCGATGGAGCAGTACTTC CASSITGAMEQYF
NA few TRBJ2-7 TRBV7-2 TGTGCCAGCAGCCCGGGGAGCGCCGGTCTAAGCGAGCAGTACTTC CASSPGSAGLSEQYF
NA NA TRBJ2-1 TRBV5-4 TGTGCCAGCAGCTTGGTTTACCCCTTCACTAGTACTTACAATGAGCAGTTCTTC CASSLVYPFTSTYNEQFF
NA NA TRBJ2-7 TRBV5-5 TGTGCCAGCAGCTTGGATGGGGGGCCAGGGTACGAGCAGTACTTC CASSLDGGPGYEQYF
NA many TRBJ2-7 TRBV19 TGTGCCAGTAGTCGGGTTAGCGGTAGCTCCTACGAGCAGTACTTC CASSRVSGSSYEQYF
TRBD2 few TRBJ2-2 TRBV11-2 TGTGCCAGCGTCGGGGGGAGCACCGGGGAGCTGTTTTTT CASVGGSTGELFF
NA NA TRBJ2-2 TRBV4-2 TGTGCCAGCAGCCAAGCCGGAATGGCGAACACCGGGGAGCTGTTTTTT CASSQAGMANTGELFF
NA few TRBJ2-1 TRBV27 TGTGCCAGCAGTTTCGACGGGAAAACCTACAATGAGCAGTTCTTC CASSFDGKTYNEQFF
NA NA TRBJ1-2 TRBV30 TGTGCCTGGCTCATTGAGGGATATGGCTACACCTTC CAWLIEGYGYTF
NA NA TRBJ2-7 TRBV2 TGTGCCAGCAGTGCTGACGGGTCCTACGAGCAGTACTTC CASSADGSYEQYF
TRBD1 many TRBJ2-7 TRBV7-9 TGTGCCAGCAGCTTAGGAGGGGGCCAGTACTTC CASSLGGGQYF
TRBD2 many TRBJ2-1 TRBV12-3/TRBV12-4 TGTGCCAGCAGTTTATCGGGACTAGCGGGGGGGGGTTACAATGAGCAGTTCTTC CASSLSGLAGGGYNEQFF
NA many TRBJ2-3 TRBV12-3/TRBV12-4 TGTGCCAGCAGGTTAGAGACTGGGACAGATACGCAGTATTTT CASRLETGTDTQYF
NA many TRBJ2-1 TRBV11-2 TGTGCCAGCAGCTTACGGCAGGGTAGGGTCAATGAGCAGTTCTTC CASSLRQGRVNEQFF
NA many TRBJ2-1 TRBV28 TGTGCCAGCAGTAGGCGGCTCTACAATGAGCAGTTCTTC CASSRRLYNEQFF
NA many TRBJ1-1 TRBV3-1 TGTGCCAGCAGCCAACGTGAGTCGACGGCTTTCTTT CASSQRESTAFF
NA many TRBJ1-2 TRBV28 TGTGCCAGCAGTTTTGGGGGGCCTGGCTACACCTTC CASSFGGPGYTF
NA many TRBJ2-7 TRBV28 TGTGCCAGCAGTTTAACTGGGATGGGGCACGGGGCCGAGCAGTACTTC CASSLTGMGHGAEQYF
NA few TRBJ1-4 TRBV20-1 TGCAGTGCTAACGGGAATGAAAAACTGTTTTTT CSANGNEKLFF
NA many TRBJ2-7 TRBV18 TGTGCCAGCTCACCGGGAGTAAGGGGGCAGTACTTC CASSPGVRGQYF
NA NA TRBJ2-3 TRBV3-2 TGTGCCAGCAGCCAAGGGGGGGGGAGGGCAGATACGCAGTATTTT CASSQGGGRADTQYF
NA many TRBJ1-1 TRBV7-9 TGTGCCAGCAGCTCCGACGGATGGAAAGCTTTCTTT CASSSDGWKAFF
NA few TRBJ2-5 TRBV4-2 TGTGCCAGCAGCAAGCCGGGACTCCAAGAGACCCAGTACTTC CASSKPGLQETQYF
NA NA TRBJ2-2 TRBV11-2 TGTGCCAGCAGAGCCGTTACAGGACTCTACACCGGGGAGCTGTTTTTT CASRAVTGLYTGELFF
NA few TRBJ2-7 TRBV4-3 TGCGCCAGCAGCCAAGGAGGGTCTTCCTACGAGCAGTACTTC CASSQGGSSYEQYF
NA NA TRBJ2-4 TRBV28 TGTGCCAGCAGTTATAGGGCGGGAGCCAAAAACATTCAGTACTTC CASSYRAGAKNIQYF
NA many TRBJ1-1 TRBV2 TGTGCCAGCAGTACTACAGGGTTATCGAACACTGAAGCTTTCTTT CASSTTGLSNTEAFF
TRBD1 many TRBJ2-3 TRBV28 TGTGCCAGCAGTCCGTCGACAGGGGCAGGCTCAGATACGCAGTATTTT CASSPSTGAGSDTQYF
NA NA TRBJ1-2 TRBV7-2 TGTGCCAGCAGCTTAGGGGCCAGGGTTTATGGGGACACCTTC CASSLGARVYGDTF
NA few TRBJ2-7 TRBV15 TGTGCCACCAGAGGTCGGGGTGGGAGATCGAGCTCCTACGAGCAGTACTTC CATRGRGGRSSSYEQYF
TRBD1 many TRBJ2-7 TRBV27 TGTGCCAGCAGTTTACTCCCGGGACAGGGGGCGCACTACGAGCAGTACTTC CASSLLPGQGAHYEQYF